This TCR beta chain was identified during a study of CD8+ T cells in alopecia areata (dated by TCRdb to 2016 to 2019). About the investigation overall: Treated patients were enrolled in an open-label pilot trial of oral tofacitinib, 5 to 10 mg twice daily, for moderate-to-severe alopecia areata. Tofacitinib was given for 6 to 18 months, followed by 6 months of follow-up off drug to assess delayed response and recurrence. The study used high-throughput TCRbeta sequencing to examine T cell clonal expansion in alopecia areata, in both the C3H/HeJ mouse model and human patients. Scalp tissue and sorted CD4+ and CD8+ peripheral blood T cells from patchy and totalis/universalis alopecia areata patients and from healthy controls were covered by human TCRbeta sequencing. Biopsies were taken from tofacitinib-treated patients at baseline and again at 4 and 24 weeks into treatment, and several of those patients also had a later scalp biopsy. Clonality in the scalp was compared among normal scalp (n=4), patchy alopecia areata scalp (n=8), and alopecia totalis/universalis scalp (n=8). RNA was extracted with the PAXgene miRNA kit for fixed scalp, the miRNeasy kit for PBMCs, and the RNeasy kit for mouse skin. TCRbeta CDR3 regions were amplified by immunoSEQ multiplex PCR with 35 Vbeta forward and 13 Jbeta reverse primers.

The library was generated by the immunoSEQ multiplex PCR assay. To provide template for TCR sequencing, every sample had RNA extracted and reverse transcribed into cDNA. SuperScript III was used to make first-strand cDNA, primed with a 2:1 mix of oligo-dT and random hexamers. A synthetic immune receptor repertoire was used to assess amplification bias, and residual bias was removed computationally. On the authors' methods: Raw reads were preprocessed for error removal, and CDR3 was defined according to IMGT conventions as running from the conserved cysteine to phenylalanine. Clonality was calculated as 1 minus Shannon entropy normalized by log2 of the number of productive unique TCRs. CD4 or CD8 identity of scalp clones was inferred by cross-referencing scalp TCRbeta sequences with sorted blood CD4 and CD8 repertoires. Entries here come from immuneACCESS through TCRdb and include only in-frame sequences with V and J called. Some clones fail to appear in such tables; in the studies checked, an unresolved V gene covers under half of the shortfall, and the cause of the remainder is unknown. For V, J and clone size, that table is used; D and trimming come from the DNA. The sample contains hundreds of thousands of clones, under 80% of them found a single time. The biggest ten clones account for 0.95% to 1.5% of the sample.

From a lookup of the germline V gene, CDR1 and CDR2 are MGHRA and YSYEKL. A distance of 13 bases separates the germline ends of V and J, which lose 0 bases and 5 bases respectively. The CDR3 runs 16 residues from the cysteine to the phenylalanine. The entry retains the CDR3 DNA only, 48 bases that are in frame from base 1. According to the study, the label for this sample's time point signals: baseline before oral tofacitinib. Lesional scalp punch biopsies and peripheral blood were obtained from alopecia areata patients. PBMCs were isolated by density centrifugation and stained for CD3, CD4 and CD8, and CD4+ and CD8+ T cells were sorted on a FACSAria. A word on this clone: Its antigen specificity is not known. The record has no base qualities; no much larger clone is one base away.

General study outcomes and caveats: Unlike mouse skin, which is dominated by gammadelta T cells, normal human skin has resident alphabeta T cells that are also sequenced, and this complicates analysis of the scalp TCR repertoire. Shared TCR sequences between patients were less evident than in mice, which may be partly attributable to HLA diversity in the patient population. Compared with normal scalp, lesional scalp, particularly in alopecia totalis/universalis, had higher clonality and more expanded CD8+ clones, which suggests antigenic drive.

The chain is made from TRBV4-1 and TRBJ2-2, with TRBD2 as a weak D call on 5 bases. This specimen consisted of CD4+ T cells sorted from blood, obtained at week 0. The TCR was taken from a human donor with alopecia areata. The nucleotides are TGCGCCAGCAGCCAAGAACCTGGTAGGAGGACCGGGGAGCTGTTTTTT. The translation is CASSQEPGRRTGELFF.